These T cell receptor beta chains were read from a single sample in a study of T-cell memory formation after mild COVID-19. TCRdb re-called the 5' RACE reads with MiXCR, one entry per CDR3 protein. The repertoire holds 530,000 or so distinct CDR3 sequences, with 17% as singletons. The specimen sequenced was PBMCs or a T cell subset sorted from them (not recorded which). Every receptor here comes from an adult woman who had mild COVID-19 (a few samples of this study predate the infection). Cell type and time point are not known. CDR3s include the opening cysteine and the closing phenylalanine or tryptophan. The D gene is left open where the match is weak. Where a row states a size, it is once, few, many or the class of an expanded clone; other rows omit it.

cdr3_aa: CASSQPGSGMNTEAFF; cdr3_nt: TGCGCCAGCAGCCAACCCGGGTCCGGCATGAACACTGAAGCTTTCTTT; clone_size: .; d_call: .; v_call: TRBV4-1; j_call: TRBJ1-1
cdr3_aa: CASSEVRGSGANVLTF; cdr3_nt: TGTGCCAGCAGTGAAGTTCGGGGCTCTGGGGCCAACGTCCTGACTTTC; clone_size: few; d_call: .; v_call: TRBV6-1; j_call: TRBJ2-6
cdr3_aa: CASSRTGPSTDTQYF; cdr3_nt: TGTGCCAGCAGTCGGACAGGGCCAAGCACAGATACGCAGTATTTT; clone_size: .; d_call: TRBD1; v_call: TRBV12-3/TRBV12-4; j_call: TRBJ2-3
cdr3_aa: CASSPSHSGNTIYF; cdr3_nt: TGTGCCAGCTCACCAAGTCACTCTGGAAACACCATATATTTT; clone_size: .; d_call: .; v_call: TRBV18; j_call: TRBJ1-3
cdr3_aa: CASRGPGRETQYF; cdr3_nt: TGTGCCAGCAGGGGACCGGGACGAGAGACCCAGTACTTC; clone_size: few; d_call: .; v_call: TRBV27; j_call: TRBJ2-5
cdr3_aa: CASSTPQGRTEAFF; cdr3_nt: TGTGCCAGTAGTACCCCACAGGGGCGAACTGAAGCTTTCTTT; clone_size: few; d_call: TRBD1; v_call: TRBV19; j_call: TRBJ1-1
cdr3_aa: CASSFGEALHF; cdr3_nt: TGTGCCAGTAGTTTTGGGGAGGCCCTCCACTTT; clone_size: .; d_call: .; v_call: TRBV19; j_call: TRBJ1-6
cdr3_aa: CASSSPVRIYEQYF; cdr3_nt: TGTGCCAGCAGCTCACCGGTTCGGATCTACGAGCAGTACTTC; clone_size: few; d_call: .; v_call: TRBV7-9; j_call: TRBJ2-7
cdr3_aa: CASSLVPVPSTDTQYF; cdr3_nt: TGTGCCAGCAGCTTAGTTCCGGTACCTAGCACAGATACGCAGTATTTT; clone_size: few; d_call: .; v_call: TRBV11-2; j_call: TRBJ2-3
cdr3_aa: CASHRGRWNQDYGYTF; cdr3_nt: TGTGCCAGCCATCGGGGCAGGTGGAATCAGGACTATGGCTACACCTTC; clone_size: .; d_call: .; v_call: TRBV2; j_call: TRBJ1-2
cdr3_aa: CASSLANPGLRGYTF; cdr3_nt: TGTGCCAGCAGCTTAGCTAATCCAGGGCTGCGTGGCTACACCTTC; clone_size: few; d_call: .; v_call: TRBV7-9; j_call: TRBJ1-2
cdr3_aa: CASSQELRDAFNTIYF; cdr3_nt: TGTGCCAGCAGCCAAGAACTCCGGGACGCATTTAACACCATATATTTT; clone_size: .; d_call: .; v_call: TRBV14; j_call: TRBJ1-3
cdr3_aa: CASSLARVAGTYEQYF; cdr3_nt: TGTGCCAGCAGTTTAGCGAGGGTAGCGGGAACCTACGAGCAGTACTTC; clone_size: few; d_call: TRBD2; v_call: TRBV12-3/TRBV12-4; j_call: TRBJ2-7
cdr3_aa: CAWSPGGGIRNEAFF; cdr3_nt: TGTGCCTGGAGCCCCGGCGGGGGGATAAGGAATGAAGCTTTCTTT; clone_size: .; d_call: .; v_call: TRBV30; j_call: TRBJ1-1
cdr3_aa: CASSLDRTGTRQPQHF; cdr3_nt: TGTGCCAGCAGTTTAGATCGAACAGGGACTCGTCAGCCCCAGCATTTT; clone_size: few; d_call: .; v_call: TRBV27; j_call: TRBJ1-5